This entry concerns a single T cell receptor beta chain. The antigen remains unidentified. CDR1 is SGHRS, CDR2 YFSETQ, per germline. V was pared by 2 bases and J by 3 bases, with 6 bases of the junction left unmatched. The CDR3 consists of 16 residues. The run depth of the assay was deep. Some clones are missing from TCRdb's copy, which holds only in-frame ones; the method was immunoSEQ multiplex PCR. The top ten clones hold more than 0.1% of a sample with some 2 million clones, 90% to 95% of them seen once. This record comes from a study of shared clonotypes between healthy human individuals. Across the study: The cohort had two women and a few men, ages 18 to 49. Per donor, three plates held CD4 naive cells, three held CD4 memory, two held CD8 naive and one held CD8 memory. Whole-study findings and limits: Estimated clonotype richness was generally higher in naive than memory subsets.

The sequence came from a man in his late teens or twenties in good health. Sample: naive CD4+ T cells sorted from blood. The subset here: CD45RA+ positively selected. The chain combines TRBV5-1 with TRBJ2-5; 11 nucleotides match TRBD2. In DNA, the CDR3 is TGCGCCAGCAGCTTCGGTGGGACTAGCGGAGAAGAGACCCAGTACTTC. Residues: CASSFGGTSGEETQYF.